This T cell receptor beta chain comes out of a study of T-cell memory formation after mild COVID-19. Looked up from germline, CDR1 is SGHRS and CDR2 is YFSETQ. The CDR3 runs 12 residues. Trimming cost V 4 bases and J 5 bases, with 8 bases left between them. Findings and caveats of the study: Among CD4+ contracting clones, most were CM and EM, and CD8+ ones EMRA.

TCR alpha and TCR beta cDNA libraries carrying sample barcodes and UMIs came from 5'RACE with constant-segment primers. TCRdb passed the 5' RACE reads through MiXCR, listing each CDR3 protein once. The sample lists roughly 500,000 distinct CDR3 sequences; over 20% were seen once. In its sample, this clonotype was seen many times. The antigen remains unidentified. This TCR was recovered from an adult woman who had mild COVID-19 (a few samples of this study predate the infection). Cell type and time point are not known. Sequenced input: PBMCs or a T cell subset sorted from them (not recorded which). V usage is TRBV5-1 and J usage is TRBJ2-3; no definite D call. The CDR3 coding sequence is TGCGCCAGCAGCACCAGAGAAGATACGCAGTATTTT. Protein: CASSTREDTQYF. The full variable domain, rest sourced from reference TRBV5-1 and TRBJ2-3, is KAGVTQTPRYLIKTRGQQVTLSCSPISGHRSVSWYQQTPGQGLQFLFEYFSETQRNKGNFPGRFSGRQFSNSRSEMNVSTLELGDSALYLCASSTREDTQYFGPGTRLTVL.